There are many counts of the clone carrying this T cell receptor beta chain. Its antigen is unknown. A clone one base away is much larger, so this may be a read error. The data are from a study of Graves' ophthalmopathy and Graves' hyperthyroidism. The CDR3 has 15 amino acids. Per germline, CDR1 MNHEY and CDR2 SVGAGI. Study outcomes and limitations: Most thyroid-expanded clonotypes exceeding 0.001 frequency were also found in blood. A model built from 13 signatures distinguished ophthalmopathy from stable hyperthyroidism with roughly 90% sensitivity and approximately 80% specificity.

The authors amplified TCR beta CDR3 regions, and they did so from RNA transcripts for repertoire sequencing. The first-round RT-PCR employed HTBI primers together with the Qiagen OneStep RT-PCR kit. A multiplex PCR was then performed as the second round. TCRdb processed the multiplex PCR reads anew with MiXCR; each CDR3 protein has one entry. The sample includes about 210,000 distinct CDR3 sequences, 29% of them seen just once. Uncontrolled infections, pregnancy, lactation or other autoimmune diseases led to patient exclusion. Orbital computed tomography, thyroid ultrasound, TRAb, serum thyroxine and clinical symptoms formed the basis of diagnosis.

The chain has TRBV6-5 and TRBJ2-7; TRBD1 matches 7 bases. Sequencing was performed on peripheral blood. The receptor was derived from a man over 45 with Graves' ophthalmopathy. In DNA, the CDR3 is TGTGCCAGCAGTTACGCCGGGACAGCGCGTGCCGAGCAGTGCTTC. This gives the protein CASSYAGTARAEQCF.